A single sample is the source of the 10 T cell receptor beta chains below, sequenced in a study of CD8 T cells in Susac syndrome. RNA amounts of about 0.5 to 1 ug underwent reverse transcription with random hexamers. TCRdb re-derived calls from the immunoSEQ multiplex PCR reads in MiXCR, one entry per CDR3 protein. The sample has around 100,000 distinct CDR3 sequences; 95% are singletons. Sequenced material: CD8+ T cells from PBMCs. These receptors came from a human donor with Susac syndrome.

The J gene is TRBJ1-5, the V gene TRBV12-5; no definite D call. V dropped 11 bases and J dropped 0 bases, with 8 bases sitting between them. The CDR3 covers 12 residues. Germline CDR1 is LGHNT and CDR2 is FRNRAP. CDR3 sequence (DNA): TGTGCTTCCTCGGGTAGCAATCAGCCCCAGCATTTT. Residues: CASSGSNQPQHF.

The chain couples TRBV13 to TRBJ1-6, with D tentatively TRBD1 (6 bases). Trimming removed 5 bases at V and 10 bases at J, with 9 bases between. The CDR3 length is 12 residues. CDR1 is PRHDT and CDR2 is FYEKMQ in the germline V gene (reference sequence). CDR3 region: CASSTGGSPLHF. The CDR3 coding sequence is TGTGCCAGCAGCACGGGGGGCTCACCCCTCCACTTT.

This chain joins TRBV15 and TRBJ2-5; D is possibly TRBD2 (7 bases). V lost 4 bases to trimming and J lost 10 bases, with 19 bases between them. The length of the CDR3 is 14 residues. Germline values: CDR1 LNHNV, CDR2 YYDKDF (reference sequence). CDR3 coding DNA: TGTGCCACCAGCACCCTAGGGGGGGCCCGGGACCAGTACTTC. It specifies CATSTLGGARDQYF. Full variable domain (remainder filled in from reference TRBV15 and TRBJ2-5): DAMVIQNPRYQVTQFGKPVTLSCSQTLNHNVMYWYQQKSSQAPKLLFHYYDKDFNNEADTPDNFQSRRPNTSFCFLDIRSPGLGDTAMYLCATSTLGGARDQYFGPGTRLLVL.

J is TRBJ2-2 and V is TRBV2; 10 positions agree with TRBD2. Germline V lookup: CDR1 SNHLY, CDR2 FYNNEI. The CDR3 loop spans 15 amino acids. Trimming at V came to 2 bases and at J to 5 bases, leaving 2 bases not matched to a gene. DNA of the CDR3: TGTGCCAGCAGTGAATCGACTAGCGGGACCGGGGAGCTGTTTTTT. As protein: CASSESTSGTGELFF.

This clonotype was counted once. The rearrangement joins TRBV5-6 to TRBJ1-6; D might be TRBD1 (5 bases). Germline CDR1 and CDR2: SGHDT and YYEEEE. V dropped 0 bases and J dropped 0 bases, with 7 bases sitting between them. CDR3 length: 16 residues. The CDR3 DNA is TGTGCCAGCAGCTTGGGTGACAGCTCCTATAATTCACCCCTCCACTTT. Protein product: CASSLGDSSYNSPLHF.

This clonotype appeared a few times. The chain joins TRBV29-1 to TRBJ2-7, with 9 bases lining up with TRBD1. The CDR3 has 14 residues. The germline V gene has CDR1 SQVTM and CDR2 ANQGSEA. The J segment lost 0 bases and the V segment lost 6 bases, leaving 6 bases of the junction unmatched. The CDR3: CSVVWTGVSYEQYF. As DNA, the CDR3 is TGCAGCGTGGTTTGGACAGGGGTCTCCTACGAGCAGTACTTC.

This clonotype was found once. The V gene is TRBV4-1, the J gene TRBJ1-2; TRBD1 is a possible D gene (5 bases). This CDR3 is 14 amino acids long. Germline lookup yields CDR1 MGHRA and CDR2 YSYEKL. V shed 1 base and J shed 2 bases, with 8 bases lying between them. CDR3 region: CASSQVGQNYGYTF. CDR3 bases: TGCGCCAGCAGCCAAGTAGGACAAAACTATGGCTACACCTTC.

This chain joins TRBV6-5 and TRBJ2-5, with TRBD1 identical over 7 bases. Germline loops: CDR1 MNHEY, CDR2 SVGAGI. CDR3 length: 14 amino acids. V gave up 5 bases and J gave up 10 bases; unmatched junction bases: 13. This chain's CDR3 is CASSPGTAPQLQYF. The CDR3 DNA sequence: TGTGCCAGCAGTCCCGGGACAGCCCCCCAGCTCCAGTACTTC.

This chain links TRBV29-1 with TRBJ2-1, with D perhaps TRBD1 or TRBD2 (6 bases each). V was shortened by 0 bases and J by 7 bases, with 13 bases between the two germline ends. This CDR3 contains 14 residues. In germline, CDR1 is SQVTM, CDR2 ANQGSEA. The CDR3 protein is CSVEETGGGNEQFF. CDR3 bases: TGCAGCGTTGAAGAGACCGGAGGGGGGAATGAGCAGTTCTTC.

The CDR3 DNA follows: TGCGCCAGCAGCCAAGATTGGACCCGGACAGGGCAAGAGACCCAGTACTTC. It encodes CASSQDWTRTGQETQYF. V usage is TRBV4-1 and J usage is TRBJ2-5, with TRBD1 matching 8 bases. Germline V gives CDR1 MGHRA, CDR2 YSYEKL. J lost 2 bases, V lost 0 bases, and 8 bases had no gene match. The CDR3 sequence is 17 residues long.